This TCR beta chain emerged from a study of T-cell reconstitution after alpha-beta-depleted transplantation in children. This clonotype was counted only a few times. Construction of the TCRbeta library involved unique molecular identifiers. TCRdb fed the PCR reads into MiXCR, producing one record per CDR3 protein. The sample contains a few hundred thousand distinct CDR3 sequences, roughly a quarter of which appear only once. CDR3 length: 11 amino acids. V lost 5 bases to trimming and J lost 10 bases; unmatched junction nucleotides: 6. The germline V gene has CDR1 SGHRS and CDR2 YFSETQ. V usage is TRBV5-1 and J usage is TRBJ2-7; TRBD2 aligns across 7 bases. The sample here was PBMCs, taken before TCRalphabeta/CD19-depleted stem cell transplant. This clonotype was obtained from a boy under two years old with Wiskott-Aldrich syndrome, due to receive a stem cell transplant. CDR3 loop: CASRATSLQYF. CDR3 in DNA: TGCGCCAGCAGGGCGACTAGCCTACAGTACTTC.